These 17 T cell receptor beta chains were sequenced from one sample in a study of T cell changes during pregnancy in multiple sclerosis. Profiling relied on immunoSEQ multiplex PCR, and the TCRdb table lists in-frame clones only, not all of them. The repertoire holds 20,000 to 25,000 clones, with roughly 90% as singletons. The source material was CD4+ T cells from peripheral blood mononuclear cells, sampled after pregnancy. The receptors were gathered from a female donor in good health, enrolled as a control in a pregnancy study.

The chain carries TRBV5-4 and TRBJ1-1; D possibly corresponds to TRBD1 (5 bases). Germline V gene data show CDR1 as SGHNT and CDR2 as YYREEE (reference sequence). Trimming shortened V by 2 bases and J by 0 bases, and 11 bases separated the two germline ends. The CDR3 covers 15 residues. CDR3 bases: TGTGCCAGCAGCTTAGGGGCAGGGATGAACACTGAAGCTTTCTTT. This translates into CASSLGAGMNTEAFF.

The chain's CDR3 is CASSSPGLAGPYNEQFF. The CDR3 DNA reads TGTGCCAGCAGCTCCCCGGGACTAGCGGGGCCCTACAATGAGCAGTTCTTC. This rearrangement joins TRBV28 to TRBJ2-1; 13 nucleotides agree with TRBD2. CDR3 size: 17 residues. The junction had 7 bases not matched to a gene; V was cut back by 6 bases and J by 2 bases. CDR1 and CDR2 (germline): MDHEN, SYDVKM.

The rearrangement joins TRBV7-3 to TRBJ2-1; D gene unclear. The CDR3 is 14 residues long. Trimming pared 1 base from V and 5 bases from J, leaving 9 bases between. Per germline, CDR1 SGHTA and CDR2 FQGTGA. The DNA for the CDR3 is TGTGCCAGCAGCTTAAGCCTCCGGGACAATGAGCAGTTCTTC. Amino acid sequence: CASSLSLRDNEQFF.

This clone was seen just once. V gene TRBV9 combines with J gene TRBJ2-7; D gene uncertain. CDR1 is SGDLS and CDR2 is YYNGEE in the germline V gene. V dropped 3 bases and J dropped 13 bases, with 11 bases sitting between them. CDR3 length equals 10 residues. CDR3 sequence: CASSDPPPYF. The CDR3 DNA is TGTGCCAGCAGCGATCCCCCCCCTTACTTC.

In this sample, this clone turned up once. V gene TRBV7-2 combines with J gene TRBJ2-3; 9 bases are a match to TRBD2. Germline V gene data show CDR1 as SGHTA and CDR2 as FQGNSA. V was pared by 3 bases and J by 4 bases, with 5 bases of the junction left unmatched. The CDR3 runs 15 residues. The CDR3 loop is CASSLGSGSADTQYF. The CDR3 DNA follows: TGTGCCAGCAGCTTGGGTAGCGGGAGCGCAGATACGCAGTATTTT.

The V gene is TRBV2, the J gene TRBJ2-2; 11 bases align to TRBD2. Germline CDR1 SNHLY, CDR2 FYNNEI. The CDR3 runs 14 residues. The V gene end was trimmed by 6 bases and the J gene end by 5 bases; junction bases not matched to a gene: 2. CDR3 nucleotide sequence: TGTGCCAGCAGAAGGACTAGCGGGACCGGGGAGCTGTTTTTT. Protein: CASRRTSGTGELFF.

In this sample, this clone turned up once. J is TRBJ2-7 and V is TRBV6-5, with 8 bases lining up with TRBD2. Germline V lookup: CDR1 MNHEY, CDR2 SVGAGI. Losses at the gene ends were 8 bases for V and 2 bases for J; bases not matched to a gene: 8. There are 14 residues in the CDR3. In DNA, the CDR3 is TGTGCCAGCGGCCCCGGGACTAGGACCTACGAGCAGTACTTC. Encoded protein: CASGPGTRTYEQYF.

Turning to this clone: One end of the junction does not line up with germline, which may come from a read error. The V gene is TRBV7-7, the J gene TRBJ2-2; TRBD2 might be the D (5 bases). Germline CDR1 reads SSHAT; CDR2 reads FNYEAQ (reference sequence). The CDR3 contains 14 residues. CDR3 coding DNA: TGTGCTAGCAGCCCAAAAGGTCGGGGCGGGGAGCTGTTTTTT. It encodes CASSPKGRGGELFF.

The sample holds a few counts of this clone. This chain links TRBV11-2 with TRBJ2-5, with TRBD2 matching over 13 bases. V lost 1 base, J lost 4 bases, and 6 bases stayed unmatched. Germline V CDR1 and CDR2: SGHAT, FQNNGV. The CDR3 spans 17 residues. CDR3 residues: CASSLALGLAGLETQYF. The CDR3 nucleotides are TGTGCCAGCAGCTTAGCCCTGGGACTAGCGGGGCTAGAGACCCAGTACTTC. Variable domain in full (rest from reference TRBV11-2 and TRBJ2-5): EAGVAQSPRYKIIEKRQSVAFWCNPISGHATLYWYQQILGQGPKLLIQFQNNGVVDDSQLPKDRFSAERLKGVDSTLKIQPAKLEDSAVYLCASSLALGLAGLETQYFGPGTRLLVL.

The rearrangement links TRBV7-8 to TRBJ2-1, with no clear D. V was trimmed by 3 bases and J by 6 bases, leaving 6 bases between them. The CDR3 extends over 12 amino acids. The V gene's germline CDR1 is SGHVS and CDR2 FQNEAQ. CDR3 sequence reads: CASSFSPNEQFF. The CDR3 bases are TGTGCCAGCAGCTTTAGTCCCAATGAGCAGTTCTTC.

This clone was picked up one time. The chain uses TRBV7-9 and TRBJ2-1, with a tentative D call TRBD1 (6 bases). The ends were cut back, 8 bases at V and 0 bases at J, with 17 bases in the middle. Germline lookup yields CDR1 SEHNR and CDR2 FQNEAQ (reference sequence). The CDR3 loop spans 16 amino acids. In nucleotides, the CDR3 is TGTGCCAGCGGGGACACGGGGTTAAGCTCCTACAATGAGCAGTTCTTC. It translates to CASGDTGLSSYNEQFF.

The chain has TRBV7-2 and TRBJ2-5; the D gene is possibly TRBD2 (6 bases). The CDR3 is 14 residues long. Trimming removed 3 bases from V and 4 bases from J, with 12 bases in between. Germline values: CDR1 SGHTA, CDR2 FQGNSA. The CDR3 DNA reads as TGTGCCAGCAGCTTTGGGGCGGGAATAGAGACCCAGTACTTC. It specifies CASSFGAGIETQYF. Drawing the rest from reference TRBV7-2 and TRBJ2-5, the complete variable domain is GAGVSQSPSNKVTEKGKDVELRCDPISGHTALYWYRQSLGQGLEFLIYFQGNSAPDKSGLPSDRFSAERTGGSVSTLTIQRTQQEDSAVYLCASSFGAGIETQYFGPGTRLLVL.

This clone was seen a single time. The V and J genes are TRBV14 and TRBJ2-3, with 10 nucleotides matching TRBD2. The ends lost 0 bases at V and 0 bases at J; junction bases unmatched: 6. Germline V gene data show CDR1 as SGHDN and CDR2 as FVKESK. The CDR3 has 18 amino acids. The CDR3: CASSQEWGTSASTDTQYF. The CDR3 bases are TGTGCCAGCAGCCAAGAATGGGGGACTAGCGCGAGCACAGATACGCAGTATTTT.

This clone was seen only a few times. V is TRBV15 and J is TRBJ2-1; weak D call: TRBD1 (5 bases). The germline V gene has CDR1 LNHNV and CDR2 YYDKDF (reference sequence). The V and J ends lost 1 base and 4 bases respectively, with 17 bases between them. The length of the CDR3 is 17 residues. CDR3 protein: CATSRAWGQGSYNEQFF. Written as DNA, the CDR3 is TGTGCCACCAGCAGAGCATGGGGTCAGGGAAGTTACAATGAGCAGTTCTTC.

The V gene is TRBV28, the J gene TRBJ1-2; TRBD1 might be the D (6 bases). V dropped 4 bases and J dropped 4 bases, with 19 bases sitting between them. Germline loops: CDR1 MDHEN, CDR2 SYDVKM. This CDR3 is 16 amino acids long. In DNA, the CDR3 is TGTGCCAGCAGTTACCCGGTCGGGGACAAGGGCTATGGCTACACCTTC. It specifies CASSYPVGDKGYGYTF.

This chain uses TRBV2 with TRBJ2-5; 10 bases align to TRBD1. CDR3 length: 17 amino acids. CDR1 and CDR2 from the germline V gene are SNHLY and FYNNEI. Unmatched junction bases numbered 8, after V lost 0 bases and J lost 4 bases. CDR3 sequence reads: CASSEASGTGALETQYF. CDR3 bases: TGTGCCAGCAGTGAAGCAAGTGGGACAGGGGCCTTAGAGACCCAGTACTTC.

The CDR3 nucleotides are TGTGCCAGCAGTCCGACCCCAATACTAACGGAGCTAGGGAGAGGCGACATTCAGTACTTC. Translation: CASSPTPILTELGRGDIQYF. This chain uses TRBV28 with TRBJ2-4, with D perhaps TRBD2 (5 bases). In germline, CDR1 is MDHEN, CDR2 SYDVKM. CDR3 length equals 20 residues. V was clipped by 5 bases and J by 8 bases, with 34 bases between them.